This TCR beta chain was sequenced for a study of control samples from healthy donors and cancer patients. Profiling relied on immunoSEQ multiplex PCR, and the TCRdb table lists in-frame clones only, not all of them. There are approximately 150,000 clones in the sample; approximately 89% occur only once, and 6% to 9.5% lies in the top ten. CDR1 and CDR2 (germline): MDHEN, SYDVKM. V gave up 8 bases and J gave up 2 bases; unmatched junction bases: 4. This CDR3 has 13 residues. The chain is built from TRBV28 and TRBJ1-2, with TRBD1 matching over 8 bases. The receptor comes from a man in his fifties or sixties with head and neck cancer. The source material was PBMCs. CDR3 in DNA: TGTGCCAGCTTACAGGGGGGAAACTATGGCTACACCTTC. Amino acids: CASLQGGNYGYTF.